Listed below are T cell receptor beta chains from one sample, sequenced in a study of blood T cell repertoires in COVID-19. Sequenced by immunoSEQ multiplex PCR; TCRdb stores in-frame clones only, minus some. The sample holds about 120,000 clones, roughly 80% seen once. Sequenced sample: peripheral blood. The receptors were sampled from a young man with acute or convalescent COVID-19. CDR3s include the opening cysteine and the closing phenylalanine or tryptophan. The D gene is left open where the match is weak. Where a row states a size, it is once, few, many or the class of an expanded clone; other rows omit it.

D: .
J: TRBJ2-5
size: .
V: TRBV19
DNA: TGTGCCAGTAGTATAGGCGATCTTGGCGGAAAAGAGACCCAGTACTTC
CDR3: CASSIGDLGGKETQYF

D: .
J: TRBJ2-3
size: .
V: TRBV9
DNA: TGTGCCAGCAGCTCCCCTCCAACGGGTACGCAGTATTTT
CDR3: CASSSPPTGTQYF

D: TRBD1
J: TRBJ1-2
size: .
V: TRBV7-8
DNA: TGTGCCAGCAGCGTACGCCCGCTTGGACAGGGCCTCTATGGCTACACCTTC
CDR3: CASSVRPLGQGLYGYTF

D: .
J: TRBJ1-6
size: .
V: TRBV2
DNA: TGTGCCACGTTCCGGGACAATAATTCACCCCTCCACTTT
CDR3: CATFRDNNSPLHF

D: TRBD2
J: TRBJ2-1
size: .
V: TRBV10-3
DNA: TGTGCCATCAGTGAGTCGACTAGCGGGGGGACCTACAATGAGCAGTTCTTC
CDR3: CAISESTSGGTYNEQFF

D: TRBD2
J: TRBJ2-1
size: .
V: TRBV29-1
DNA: TGCAGCGCCGCCACTAGCGGCCTCTACAATGAGCAGTTCTTC
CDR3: CSAATSGLYNEQFF

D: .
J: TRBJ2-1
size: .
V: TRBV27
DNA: TGTGCCAGCAGTTTACCGCAGGCCGATGAGCAGTTCTTC
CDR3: CASSLPQADEQFF

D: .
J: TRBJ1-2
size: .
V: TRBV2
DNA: TGTGCCAGCAGCCGCCGGGGGTTGGCTAACTATGGCTACACCTTC
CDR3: CASSRRGLANYGYTF

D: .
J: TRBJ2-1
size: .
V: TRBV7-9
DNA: TGTGCCAGCAGCCCTTCAACAGGCTACAATGAGCAGTTCTTC
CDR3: CASSPSTGYNEQFF

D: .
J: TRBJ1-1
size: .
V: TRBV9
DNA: TGTGCCAGCAGCGCCCGACACTCACCTGGGAGGGGGAACACTGAAGCTTTCTTT
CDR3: CASSARHSPGRGNTEAFF

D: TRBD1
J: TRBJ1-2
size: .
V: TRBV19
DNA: TGTGCCAGTAGTAGGGGACAGGGCCTAACCTATGGCTACACCTTC
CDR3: CASSRGQGLTYGYTF

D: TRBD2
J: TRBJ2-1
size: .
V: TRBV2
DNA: TGTGCCAGTCGGGGGGGCACCTACAATGAGCAGTTCTTC
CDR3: CASRGGTYNEQFF

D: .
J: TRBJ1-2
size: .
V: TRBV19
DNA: TGTGCCAGTAGTATCCTCGAGGCTGACGGCTACACCTTC
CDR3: CASSILEADGYTF

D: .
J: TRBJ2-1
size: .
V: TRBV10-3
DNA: TGTGCCACCGCATCAGGGGGACTGAACTACAATGAGCAGTTCTTC
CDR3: CATASGGLNYNEQFF

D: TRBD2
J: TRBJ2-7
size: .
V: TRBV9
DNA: TGTGCCAGCAGCGTAGACGGACTAGCGTCCTACGAGCAGTACTTC
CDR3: CASSVDGLASYEQYF

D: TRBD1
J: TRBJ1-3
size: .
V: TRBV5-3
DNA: TGTGCCAGAAGCTTAGGACAGGAATCTGGAAACACCATATATTTT
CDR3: CARSLGQESGNTIYF

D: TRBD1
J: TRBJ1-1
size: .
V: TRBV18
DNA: TGTGCCAGCTCAGCACAGGGGCACACTGAAGCTTTCTTT
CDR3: CASSAQGHTEAFF

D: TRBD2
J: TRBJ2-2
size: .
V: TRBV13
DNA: TGTGCCAGCAGCTTAGTCCCAACTAGCGAGAACACCGGGGAGCTGTTTTTT
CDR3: CASSLVPTSENTGELFF

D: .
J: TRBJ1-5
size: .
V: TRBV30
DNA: TGTGCCTGGAGCCCCCGAGGATTGGGCAATCAGCCCCAGCATTTT
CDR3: CAWSPRGLGNQPQHF

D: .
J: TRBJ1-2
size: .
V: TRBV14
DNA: TGTGCCAGCAGCCCCTACATTACAGGCGTCTATGGCTACACCTTC
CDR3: CASSPYITGVYGYTF

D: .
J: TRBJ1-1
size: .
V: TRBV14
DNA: TGTGCCAGCAGCACATGGGGGGGTGCTGAAGCTTTCTTT
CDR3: CASSTWGGAEAFF

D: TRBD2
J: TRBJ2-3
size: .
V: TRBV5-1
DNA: TGCGCCAGCAGCTGGACTAGCTTCGATACGCAGTATTTT
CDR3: CASSWTSFDTQYF

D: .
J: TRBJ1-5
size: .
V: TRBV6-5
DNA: TGTGCCAGCAGCCCCGTGTACAATCAGCCCCAGCATTTT
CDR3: CASSPVYNQPQHF

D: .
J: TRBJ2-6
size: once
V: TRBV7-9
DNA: TGTGCCAGCAGCGGAGCTGGGGCCAACGTCCTGACTTTC
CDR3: CASSGAGANVLTF

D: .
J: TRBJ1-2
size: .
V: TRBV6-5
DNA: TGTGCCAGCAGTTACCCGGGGAACTATGGCTACACCTTC
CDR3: CASSYPGNYGYTF